This T cell receptor beta chain was observed in a study of T cells after yellow fever vaccination. Study-wide results and caveats: Booster sampling recovered most clones from primary vaccination (roughly 97% CD4, around 88% CD8). Researchers report a weaker secondary response that nonetheless peaked faster, day 5 versus 15.

This clonotype was seen more than once but under ten times. The antigen is unknown. MiXCR, run by TCRdb on the 5' RACE reads, gives a single entry per CDR3 protein. The table has 610,000 or so distinct CDR3 sequences, approximately 13% seen once. The source was PBMCs, collected on the day of the yellow fever booster vaccination. The origin of this receptor is a man in his thirties or forties who received the YFV17D yellow fever vaccine.

This CDR3 reads CASSQALASNYEQYF. The CDR3 DNA reads TGCGCCAGCAGCCAAGCTCTGGCTAGTAACTACGAGCAGTACTTC. This rearrangement joins TRBV4-3 to TRBJ2-7; D is ambiguous. With 1 base removed from V and 3 bases from J, the gap between germline ends came to 13 bases. The CDR3 length is 15 residues. Germline CDR1 is LGHNA and CDR2 is YSLEER.